What follows is one T cell receptor beta chain and its context. Produced via immunoSEQ multiplex PCR; TCRdb's table is partial and in-frame only. The sample carries roughly 2 million clones, roughly 95% recorded once. The data originate from a study of shared clonotypes between healthy human individuals. The CDR3 is 16 residues long. Trimming cost V 1 base and J 7 bases; bases outside gene matches: 8. Germline V lookup: CDR1 SGHTA, CDR2 FQGNSA. The chain carries TRBV7-2 and TRBJ2-1, with 9 bases lining up with TRBD2. The specimen sequenced was naive CD4+ T cells sorted from blood. Subset: CD45RA+ positively selected. This clonotype was sampled from a man younger than 30 in good health. The CDR3 DNA reads as TGTGCCAGCAGCTTAGTGTTTGGCGGGAGGGGGAATGAGCAGTTCTTC. Its protein product is CASSLVFGGRGNEQFF. Filled out from reference TRBV7-2 and TRBJ2-1, the complete variable domain reads GAGVSQSPSNKVTEKGKDVELRCDPISGHTALYWYRQSLGQGLEFLIYFQGNSAPDKSGLPSDRFSAERTGGSVSTLTIQRTQQEDSAVYLCASSLVFGGRGNEQFFGPGTRLTVL.